The 21 T cell receptor beta chains below all came from one sample that was sequenced in a study of STAT5B mutations in CD4+ large granular lymphocyte leukemia. The protocol was immunoSEQ multiplex PCR, while the TCRdb copy is restricted to in-frame clones and leaves out a portion. The sample includes some 40,000 clones, 65% to 90% of them seen just once. Specimen: CD4+ T cells from blood buffy coats. Receptors were obtained from a human donor in good health.

V usage is TRBV5-4 and J usage is TRBJ1-2; 10 positions agree with TRBD1. After removal of 0 bases from V and 4 bases from J, the junction contained 9 bases not matched to a gene. The CDR3 totals 17 residues. Germline assignment: CDR1 SGHNT and CDR2 YYREEE (reference sequence). CDR3: CASSLGGDRGIPYGYTF. CDR3 DNA: TGTGCCAGCAGCTTGGGAGGGGACAGGGGAATTCCCTATGGCTACACCTTC.

The CDR3 is CASSPRLAVPQEQYF. In nucleotides, the CDR3 is TGTGCCAGCAGCCCCCGACTAGCGGTCCCTCAGGAGCAGTACTTC. The chain employs TRBV9 and TRBJ2-7, with TRBD2 identical over 9 bases. The CDR3 has 15 residues. Germline lookup yields CDR1 SGDLS and CDR2 YYNGEE. With 4 bases clipped from V and 7 bases from J, the junction kept 12 bases outside the gene matches.

This chain links TRBV7-9 with TRBJ2-7; no definite D call. Germline CDR1 is SEHNR and CDR2 is FQNEAQ (reference sequence). This CDR3 contains 12 residues. V was trimmed by 2 bases and J by 7 bases, leaving 9 bases between them. CDR3 protein: CASSLSEGEQYF. Here the CDR3 DNA reads TGTGCCAGCAGCTTATCGGAAGGGGAGCAGTACTTC.

V gene TRBV19 combines with J gene TRBJ1-1; a possible D gene is TRBD1 (5 bases). CDR3 length equals 14 residues. CDR1 and CDR2 (germline): LNHDA, SQIVND (reference sequence). Between the trimmed V and J ends, which lost 7 bases and 4 bases, there was a span of 16 bases. The CDR3 DNA is TGTGCCAGTAAGGGGACGGGGGAAGCCACTGAAGCTTTCTTT. Its translation: CASKGTGEATEAFF. Full variable domain (rest looked up from reference TRBV19 and TRBJ1-1): DGGITQSPKYLFRKEGQNVTLSCEQNLNHDAMYWYRQDPGQGLRLIYYSQIVNDFQKGDIAEGYSVSREKKESFPLTVTSAQKNPTAFYLCASKGTGEATEAFFGQGTRLTVV.

This chain connects TRBV4-3 to TRBJ2-7; TRBD2 agrees at 13 bases. The V gene end was trimmed by 4 bases and the J gene end by 5 bases; junction bases not matched to a gene: 11. Germline lookup yields CDR1 LGHNA and CDR2 YSLEER. The CDR3 spans 17 residues. The CDR3 reads CASSPRPWTSGSNEQYF. CDR3 DNA: TGCGCCAGCAGCCCCCGGCCCTGGACTAGCGGGAGCAACGAGCAGTACTTC.

The CDR3 protein is CSVGWGPNTEAFF. In nucleotides, the CDR3 is TGCAGCGTTGGGTGGGGCCCGAACACTGAAGCTTTCTTT. V usage is TRBV29-1 and J usage is TRBJ1-1; tentative D call: TRBD1 (5 bases). V lost 4 bases, J lost 1 base, and 10 bases lay in between. Per the germline V gene, CDR1 is SQVTM and CDR2 is ANQGSEA. This CDR3 contains 13 residues.

The rearrangement links TRBV27 to TRBJ2-7, with TRBD1 matching over 12 bases. There are 14 residues in the CDR3. The germline gives CDR1 MNHEY, CDR2 SMNVEV (reference sequence). The V segment lost 7 bases and the J segment 2 bases; nucleotides outside the gene matches: 3. DNA of the CDR3: TGTGCCAGCACGGGACAGGGGGCCGCCTACGAGCAGTACTTC. Residues: CASTGQGAAYEQYF.

This sequence joins TRBV7-2 and TRBJ2-7, with a tentative D call TRBD2 (5 bases). CDR3 size: 15 residues. CDR1 is SGHTA and CDR2 is FQGNSA in the germline V gene. V lost 5 bases and J lost 6, with 20 bases in between. This chain's CDR3 is CASSTTLRGIREQYF. The CDR3 bases are TGTGCCAGCAGCACTACCCTCCGGGGAATTCGCGAGCAGTACTTC.

V is TRBV6-1 and J is TRBJ2-2, with unresolved D. Germline CDR1 reads MNHNS; CDR2 reads SASEGT. V was cut by 4 bases and J by 6 bases, with 21 bases left in between. The CDR3 consists of 17 residues. CDR3 protein: CASSGIQDPPGAGELFF. The CDR3 region has the DNA TGTGCCAGCAGTGGGATCCAGGACCCCCCGGGCGCCGGGGAGCTGTTTTTT.

The J gene is TRBJ2-1, the V gene TRBV10-3, with 10 bases identical to TRBD1. V gave up 0 bases and J gave up 2 bases; unmatched junction bases: 1. The germline V gene has CDR1 ENHRY and CDR2 SYGVKD. CDR3 length equals 16 residues. The CDR3 here is CAISESGQGTYNEQFF. The CDR3 bases are TGTGCCATCAGTGAGTCGGGACAGGGGACCTACAATGAGCAGTTCTTC.

This sequence joins TRBV20-1 and TRBJ1-2; the D is unclear. Trimming cost V 6 bases and J 2 bases, with 7 bases left between them. CDR3 length: 11 residues. Germline assignment: CDR1 DFQATT and CDR2 SNEGSKA (reference sequence). As DNA, the CDR3 is TGCAGTGCGAGTGGAAACTATGGCTACACCTTC. It yields the protein CSASGNYGYTF.

This chain links TRBV4-2 with TRBJ1-3; 7 positions agree with TRBD1. The trim removed 5 bases at V and 4 bases at J, leaving 11 bases unmatched. Germline V gene data show CDR1 as LGHNA and CDR2 as YNFKEQ. CDR3 length: 16 amino acids. CDR3 region: CASSFLAGGIGNTIYF. As DNA, the CDR3 is TGTGCCAGCAGCTTCCTGGCAGGGGGAATAGGAAACACCATATATTTT.

V is TRBV18 and J is TRBJ2-1, with TRBD2 as a possible D gene (5 bases). The CDR3 runs to 17 residues. The V and J ends lost 1 base and 1 base respectively, with 14 bases between them. Germline CDR1 and CDR2: KGHSH and LQKENI. In DNA form, the CDR3 reads TGTGCCAGCTCACCACGTGTTACACCGGGGTCCTACAATGAGCAGTTCTTC. It translates to CASSPRVTPGSYNEQFF.

This sequence joins TRBV7-9 and TRBJ1-2; no firm D call. The CDR3 is 12 residues long. In germline, CDR1 is SEHNR, CDR2 FQNEAQ (reference sequence). Trimming took off 5 bases at V and 6 bases at J, with 10 bases between the two ends. The CDR3 loop is CASSPRENGYTF. CDR3 coding DNA: TGTGCCAGCAGCCCCCGGGAGAATGGCTACACCTTC.

The chain recombines TRBV10-3 with TRBJ2-3; unclear D gene. Trimming shortened V by 5 bases and J by 6 bases, and 24 bases separated the two germline ends. CDR1 is ENHRY, CDR2 SYGVKD, per germline. The CDR3 runs 17 residues. This CDR3 reads CAISPQLDPSVDDTQYF. CDR3 in DNA: TGTGCCATCAGTCCTCAACTCGACCCCTCCGTTGACGATACGCAGTATTTT.

This clone was observed a single time. The chain combines TRBV6-1 with TRBJ1-3; D unresolved. Trimming removed 5 bases from V and 1 base from J, with 12 bases in between. The CDR3 sequence is 15 residues long. Germline assignment: CDR1 MNHNS and CDR2 SASEGT. The CDR3 DNA reads TGTGCCAGCAGTCCCGGACGGAATTCTGGAAACACCATATATTTT. It is translated as CASSPGRNSGNTIYF.

This rearrangement joins TRBV7-2 to TRBJ1-4; possibly TRBD1 for D (6 bases). The CDR3 is 16 residues long. Germline CDR1 and CDR2: SGHTA and FQGNSA. V was clipped by 1 base and J by 0 bases, with 9 bases between them. CDR3 sequence (DNA): TGTGCCAGCAGCTTAGTCCGGACAGCAACTAATGAAAAACTGTTTTTT. Its translation: CASSLVRTATNEKLFF. The full variable domain, its missing parts supplied by reference TRBV7-2 and TRBJ1-4, is GAGVSQSPSNKVTEKGKDVELRCDPISGHTALYWYRQSLGQGLEFLIYFQGNSAPDKSGLPSDRFSAERTGGSVSTLTIQRTQQEDSAVYLCASSLVRTATNEKLFFGSGTQLSVL.

This sequence joins TRBV6-5 and TRBJ2-6; TRBD1 is a possible D gene (6 bases). Germline-derived CDR1 and CDR2 are MNHEY and SVGAGI. The CDR3 contains 15 residues. V was pared by 5 bases and J by 0 bases, with 8 bases between. The CDR3 protein is CASSRQVSGANVLTF. DNA of the CDR3: TGTGCCAGCAGTCGACAGGTCTCTGGGGCCAACGTCCTGACTTTC.

V and J are TRBV2 and TRBJ2-3; 10 bases agree with TRBD2. The CDR3 is 15 amino acids. Germline V CDR1 and CDR2: SNHLY, FYNNEI. Trimming cost V 1 base and J 6 bases; bases outside gene matches: 4. This CDR3 reads CASSEEGTSADTQYF. In DNA, the CDR3 is TGTGCCAGCAGTGAAGAGGGGACTAGCGCGGATACGCAGTATTTT.

The gene calls are TRBV18 and TRBJ2-1; TRBD1 aligns across 7 bases. Germline CDR1 and CDR2: KGHSH and LQKENI. The CDR3 is 15 amino acids. V was pared by 3 bases and J by 2 bases, with 4 bases of the junction left unmatched. CDR3 loop: CASSPTGTAYNEQFF. The CDR3 DNA reads as TGTGCCAGCTCACCGACCGGGACAGCCTACAATGAGCAGTTCTTC.

The chain joins TRBV6-5 to TRBJ2-7; 7 bases fit TRBD2. Germline V gives CDR1 MNHEY, CDR2 SVGAGI. V trimming: 5 bases; J trimming: 0 bases; junction bases outside the gene matches: 4. The CDR3 has 14 residues. The CDR3 sequence: CASSRRDYSYEQYF. As DNA, the CDR3 is TGTGCCAGCAGTCGACGGGACTACTCCTACGAGCAGTACTTC.